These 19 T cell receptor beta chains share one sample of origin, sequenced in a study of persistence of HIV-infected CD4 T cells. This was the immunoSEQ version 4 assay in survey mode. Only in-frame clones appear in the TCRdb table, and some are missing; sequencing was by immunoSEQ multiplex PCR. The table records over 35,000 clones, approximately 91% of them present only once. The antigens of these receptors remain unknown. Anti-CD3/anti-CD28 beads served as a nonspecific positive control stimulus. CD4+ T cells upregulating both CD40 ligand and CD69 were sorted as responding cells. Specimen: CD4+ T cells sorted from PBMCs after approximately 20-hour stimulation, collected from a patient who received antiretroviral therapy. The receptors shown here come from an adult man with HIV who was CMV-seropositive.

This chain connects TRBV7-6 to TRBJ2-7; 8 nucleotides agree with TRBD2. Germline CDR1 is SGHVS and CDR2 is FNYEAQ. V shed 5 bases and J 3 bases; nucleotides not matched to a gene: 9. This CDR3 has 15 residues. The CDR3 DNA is TGTGCCAGCAGCACCGGGGGGGGATGGGGCTACGAGCAGTACTTC. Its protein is CASSTGGGWGYEQYF.

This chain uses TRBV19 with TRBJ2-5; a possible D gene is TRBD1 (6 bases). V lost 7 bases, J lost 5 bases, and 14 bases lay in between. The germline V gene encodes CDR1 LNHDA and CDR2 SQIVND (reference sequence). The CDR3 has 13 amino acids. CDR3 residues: CASNDRLGETQYF. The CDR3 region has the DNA TGTGCCAGTAACGACAGGTTAGGGGAGACCCAGTACTTC.

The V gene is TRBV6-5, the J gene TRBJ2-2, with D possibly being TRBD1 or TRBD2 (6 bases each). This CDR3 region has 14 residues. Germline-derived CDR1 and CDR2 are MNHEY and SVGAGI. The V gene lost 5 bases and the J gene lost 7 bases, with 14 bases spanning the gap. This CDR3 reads CASSTDRTIGELFF. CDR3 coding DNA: TGTGCCAGCAGTACCGACAGGACTATCGGGGAGCTGTTTTTT.

CDR3 amino acids: CASSWAVQPQHF. The CDR3 DNA reads TGCGCCAGCAGCTGGGCCGTTCAGCCCCAGCATTTT. J is TRBJ1-5 and V is TRBV5-1; D gene unclear. The V gene's germline CDR1 is SGHRS and CDR2 YFSETQ. This CDR3 spans 12 amino acids. V was shortened by 3 bases and J by 6 bases, with 7 bases between the two germline ends.

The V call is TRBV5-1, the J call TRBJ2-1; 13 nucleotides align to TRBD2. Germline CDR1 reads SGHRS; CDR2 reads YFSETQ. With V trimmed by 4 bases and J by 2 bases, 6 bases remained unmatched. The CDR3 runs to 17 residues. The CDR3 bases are TGCGCCAGCAGCGCCCCGGGACTAGCGGGGACCTACAATGAGCAGTTCTTC. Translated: CASSAPGLAGTYNEQFF.

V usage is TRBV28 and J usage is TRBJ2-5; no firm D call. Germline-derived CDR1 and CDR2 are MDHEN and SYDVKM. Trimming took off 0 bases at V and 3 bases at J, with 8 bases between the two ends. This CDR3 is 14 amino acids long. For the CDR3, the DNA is TGTGCCAGCAGTTTATGGGGAAGGGAAGAGACCCAGTACTTC. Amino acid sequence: CASSLWGREETQYF.

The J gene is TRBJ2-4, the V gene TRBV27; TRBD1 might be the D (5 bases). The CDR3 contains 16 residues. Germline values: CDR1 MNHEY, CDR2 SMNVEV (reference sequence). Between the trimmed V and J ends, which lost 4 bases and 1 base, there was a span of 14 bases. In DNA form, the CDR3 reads TGTGCCAGCAGTTCCAGGGTCAGTCCGGCCAAAAACATTCAGTACTTC. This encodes CASSSRVSPAKNIQYF.

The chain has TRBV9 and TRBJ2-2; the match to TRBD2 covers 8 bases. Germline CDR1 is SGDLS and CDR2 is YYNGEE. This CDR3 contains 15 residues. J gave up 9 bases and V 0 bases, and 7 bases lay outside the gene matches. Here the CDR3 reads CASSVAGGAFRELFF. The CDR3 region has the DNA TGTGCCAGCAGCGTAGCCGGGGGGGCCTTCAGGGAGCTGTTTTTT.

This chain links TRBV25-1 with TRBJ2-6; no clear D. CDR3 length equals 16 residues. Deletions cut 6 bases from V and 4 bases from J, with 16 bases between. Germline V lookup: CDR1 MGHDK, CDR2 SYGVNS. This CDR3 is CASSPVLMAGANVLTF. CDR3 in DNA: TGTGCCAGCAGCCCCGTTTTGATGGCAGGGGCCAACGTCCTGACTTTC. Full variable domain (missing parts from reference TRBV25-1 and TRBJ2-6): EADIYQTPRYLVIGTGKKITLECSQTMGHDKMYWYQQDPGMELHLIHYSYGVNSTEKGDLSSESTVSRIRTEHFPLTLESARPSHTSQYLCASSPVLMAGANVLTFGAGSRLTVL.

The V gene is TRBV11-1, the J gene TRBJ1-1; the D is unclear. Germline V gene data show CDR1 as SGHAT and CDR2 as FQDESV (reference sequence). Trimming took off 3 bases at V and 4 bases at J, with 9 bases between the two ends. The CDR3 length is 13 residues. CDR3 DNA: TGTGCCAGCAGCTTTGGGCGAGTCACTGAAGCTTTCTTT. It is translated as CASSFGRVTEAFF.

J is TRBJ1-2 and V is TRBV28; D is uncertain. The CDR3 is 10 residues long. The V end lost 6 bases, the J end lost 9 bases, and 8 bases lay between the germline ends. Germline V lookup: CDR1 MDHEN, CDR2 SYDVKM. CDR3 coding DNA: TGTGCCAGCAGGGACGAAAGCTACACCTTC. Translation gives CASRDESYTF.

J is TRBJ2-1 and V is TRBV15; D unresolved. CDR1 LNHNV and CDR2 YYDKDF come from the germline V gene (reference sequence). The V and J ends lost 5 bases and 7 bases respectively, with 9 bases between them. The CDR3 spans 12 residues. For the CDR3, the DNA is TGTGCCACCAGCCCACCTTGGAATGAGCAGTTCTTC. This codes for CATSPPWNEQFF. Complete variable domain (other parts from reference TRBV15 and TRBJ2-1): DAMVIQNPRYQVTQFGKPVTLSCSQTLNHNVMYWYQQKSSQAPKLLFHYYDKDFNNEADTPDNFQSRRPNTSFCFLDIRSPGLGDTAMYLCATSPPWNEQFFGPGTRLTVL.

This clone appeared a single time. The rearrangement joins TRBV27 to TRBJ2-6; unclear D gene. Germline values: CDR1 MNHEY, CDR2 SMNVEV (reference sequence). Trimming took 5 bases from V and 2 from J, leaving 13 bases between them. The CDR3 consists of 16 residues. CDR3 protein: CASSPTYTPGANVLTF. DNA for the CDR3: TGTGCCAGCAGTCCGACATATACCCCTGGGGCCAACGTCCTGACTTTC.

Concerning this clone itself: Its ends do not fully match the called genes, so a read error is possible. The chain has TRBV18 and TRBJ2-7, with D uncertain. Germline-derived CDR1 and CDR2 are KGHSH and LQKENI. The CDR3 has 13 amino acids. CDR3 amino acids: CASSPRATYEQYF. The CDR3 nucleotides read TGTGCCAGCTCCCCACGGGCAACCTACGAGCAGTACTTC.

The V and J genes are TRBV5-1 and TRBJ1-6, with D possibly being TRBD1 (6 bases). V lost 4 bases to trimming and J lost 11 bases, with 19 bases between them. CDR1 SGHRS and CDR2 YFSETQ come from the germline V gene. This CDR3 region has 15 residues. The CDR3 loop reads CASSDTGRGETPLHF. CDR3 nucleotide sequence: TGCGCCAGCAGCGATACAGGGAGGGGAGAGACACCCCTCCACTTT.

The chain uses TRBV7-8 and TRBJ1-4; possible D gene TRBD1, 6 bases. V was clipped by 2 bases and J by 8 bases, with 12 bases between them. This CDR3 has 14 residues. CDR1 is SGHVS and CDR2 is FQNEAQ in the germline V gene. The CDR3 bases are TGTGCCAGCAGCTTACCCGGGACACCAGAAAAACTGTTTTTT. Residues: CASSLPGTPEKLFF.

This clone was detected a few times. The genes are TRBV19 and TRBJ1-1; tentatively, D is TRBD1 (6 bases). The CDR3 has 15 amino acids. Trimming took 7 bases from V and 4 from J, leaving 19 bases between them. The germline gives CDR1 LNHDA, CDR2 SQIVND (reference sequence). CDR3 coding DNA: TGTGCCAGTAAGAGGGGGGGCGTTCGAGTCACTGAAGCTTTCTTT. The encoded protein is CASKRGGVRVTEAFF.

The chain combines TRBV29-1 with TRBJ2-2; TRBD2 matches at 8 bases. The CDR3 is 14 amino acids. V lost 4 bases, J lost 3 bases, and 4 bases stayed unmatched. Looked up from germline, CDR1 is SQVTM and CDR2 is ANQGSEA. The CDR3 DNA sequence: TGCAGCGTTGGGGCGCGGGGGGACACCGGGGAGCTGTTTTTT. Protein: CSVGARGDTGELFF.

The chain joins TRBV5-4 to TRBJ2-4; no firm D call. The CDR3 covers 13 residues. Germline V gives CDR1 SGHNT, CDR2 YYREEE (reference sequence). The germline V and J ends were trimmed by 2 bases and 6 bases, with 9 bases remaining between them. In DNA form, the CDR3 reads TGTGCCAGCAGCTTACCAGAAGGAAACATTCAGTACTTC. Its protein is CASSLPEGNIQYF. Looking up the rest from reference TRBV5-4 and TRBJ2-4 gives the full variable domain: ETGVTQSPTHLIKTRGQQVTLRCSSQSGHNTVSWYQQALGQGPQFIFQYYREEENGRGNFPPRFSGLQFPNYSSELNVNALELDDSALYLCASSLPEGNIQYFGAGTRLSVL.